Shown below are 17 T cell receptor beta chains from a single sample sequenced in a study of PD-L1 blockade in urothelial cancer. The time point denotes: pretreatment peripheral blood. TCRdb keeps only in-frame clones here, not all; method: immunoSEQ multiplex PCR. The sample carries 35,000 to 50,000 clones, more than 70% recorded once. Sequencing used PBMCs, obtained around atezolizumab (anti-PD-L1) treatment. The receptors here all came from a man in his sixties with urothelial cancer.

The chain joins TRBV7-9 to TRBJ1-1, with a possible D match to TRBD1 (6 bases). The germline V gene encodes CDR1 SEHNR and CDR2 FQNEAQ (reference sequence). The V gene lost 8 bases and the J gene lost 3 bases, with 16 bases spanning the gap. This CDR3 has 14 residues. CDR3 sequence (DNA): TGTGCCAGCCGGGAAGGGGGAGGGGACACTGAAGCTTTCTTT. It is translated as CASREGGGDTEAFF.

The rearrangement joins TRBV6-4 to TRBJ2-1; D is perhaps TRBD1 (5 bases). V lost 3 bases to trimming and J lost 3 bases, with 15 bases between them. This CDR3 comprises 16 residues. Germline assignment: CDR1 MRHNA and CDR2 SNTAGT. DNA of the CDR3: TGTGCCAGCAGTGATACAGGACATAGAGTCTACAATGAGCAGTTCTTC. This translates into CASSDTGHRVYNEQFF.

This sequence joins TRBV7-6 and TRBJ1-5; D not resolved. V gave up 5 bases and J gave up 5 bases, with 10 bases separating them. CDR1 and CDR2 (germline): SGHVS, FNYEAQ. The CDR3 contains 13 residues. In DNA form, the CDR3 reads TGTGCCAGCAGCGTAAGAGTGGATCAGCCCCAGCATTTT. Protein: CASSVRVDQPQHF.

The rearrangement joins TRBV5-4 to TRBJ2-1; tentatively, D is TRBD2 (7 bases). V was pared by 5 bases and J by 8 bases, with 20 bases between. From germline, CDR1 is SGHNT and CDR2 YYREEE (reference sequence). The CDR3 has 15 residues. In DNA form, the CDR3 reads TGTGCCAGCAGTCTCATTGGGGGGGGGCCATATGAGCAGTTCTTC. The encoded protein is CASSLIGGGPYEQFF.

The chain links TRBV2 to TRBJ2-7; the D gene is possibly TRBD2 (5 bases). Trimming removed 7 bases at V and 0 bases at J, with 13 bases between. Germline CDR1 is SNHLY and CDR2 is FYNNEI. This CDR3 is 14 amino acids long. CDR3 protein: CASKRTAISYEQYF. The DNA for the CDR3 is TGTGCCAGCAAGCGGACTGCCATCTCCTACGAGCAGTACTTC.

This clone was counted only a few times. The rearrangement uses TRBV19 and TRBJ2-1, with 14 nucleotides matching TRBD2. The CDR3 totals 14 residues. In germline, CDR1 is LNHDA, CDR2 SQIVND (reference sequence). V was pared by 10 bases and J by 10 bases, with 9 bases of the junction left unmatched. The CDR3 spells CATRGLAGEGEQFF. The CDR3 bases are TGTGCCACAAGGGGACTAGCGGGAGAGGGGGAGCAGTTCTTC.

This chain connects TRBV19 to TRBJ2-3, with 7 nucleotides matching TRBD1. The CDR3 runs to 14 residues. Per germline, CDR1 LNHDA and CDR2 SQIVND (reference sequence). J was trimmed by 6 bases and V by 6 bases; bases with no gene match: 9. The CDR3 DNA reads TGTGCCAGTAGCGCACAGGGGAATGGGGATACGCAGTATTTT. It is translated as CASSAQGNGDTQYF.

Of note for this clone: This may be a read error, as it is one base from a much larger clone. This sequence joins TRBV5-1 and TRBJ1-1; 12 bases match TRBD1. CDR3 length: 16 residues. Germline CDR1 and CDR2: SGHRS and YFSETQ. The V and J ends lost 2 bases and 2 bases, in that order; junction bases with no gene match: 4. The CDR3 nucleotides are TGCGCCAGCAGCTTTGGGACAGGGGGCGACAACACTGAAGCTTTCTTT. Translation gives CASSFGTGGDNTEAFF.

The chain joins TRBV18 to TRBJ2-2, with D possibly TRBD1 on 7 matching bases. CDR3 length: 15 amino acids. V shed 3 bases and J shed 3 bases, with 11 bases lying between them. Per germline, CDR1 KGHSH and CDR2 LQKENI. The CDR3 DNA reads as TGTGCCAGCTCACCGCGGGACAGAGACACCGGGGAGCTGTTTTTT. The encoded protein is CASSPRDRDTGELFF.

The gene calls are TRBV5-6 and TRBJ2-2, with 11 bases fitting TRBD2. Germline CDR1 and CDR2: SGHDT and YYEEEE. CDR3 size: 16 residues. With 1 base clipped from V and 6 bases from J, the junction kept 5 bases outside the gene matches. The chain's CDR3 is CASSLWLAGGSGELFF. The CDR3 DNA reads TGTGCCAGCAGCTTGTGGCTAGCGGGAGGATCCGGGGAGCTGTTTTTT.

The CDR3 spells CASSLAALAGYNEQFF. The CDR3 DNA follows: TGCGCCAGCAGTCTTGCTGCGCTAGCGGGATACAATGAGCAGTTCTTC. The V and J genes are TRBV4-1 and TRBJ2-1; TRBD2 aligns across 9 bases. The trim removed 6 bases at V and 4 bases at J, leaving 10 bases unmatched. Germline V gene sequence: CDR1 MGHRA, CDR2 YSYEKL. The CDR3 is 16 amino acids.

The rearrangement links TRBV18 to TRBJ1-6; D gene unclear. In germline, CDR1 is KGHSH, CDR2 LQKENI. This CDR3 has 14 amino acids. V lost 2 bases to trimming and J lost 12 bases, with 14 bases between them. CDR3 in DNA: TGTGCCAGCTCACCAAACAGCGGGATGGGACCCCTCCACTTT. This gives the protein CASSPNSGMGPLHF.

This chain uses TRBV7-2 with TRBJ2-7; D not resolved. The CDR3 runs 13 residues. V lost 1 base and J 2 bases, leaving 6 bases between the germline ends. The germline V gene encodes CDR1 SGHTA and CDR2 FQGNSA. CDR3 in amino acids: CASSLDRTYEQYF. The CDR3 DNA is TGTGCCAGCAGCTTAGACAGAACCTACGAGCAGTACTTC.

As DNA, the CDR3 is TGCGCCAGCAGCCGGGGGGGCTCTGAAGCTTTCTTT. This encodes CASSRGGSEAFF. The chain has TRBV5-1 and TRBJ1-1; possible D gene TRBD1, 6 bases. CDR3 length: 12 amino acids. The V gene's germline CDR1 is SGHRS and CDR2 YFSETQ. Trimming left V 4 bases short and J 6 bases short, with 10 bases between.

This clone was recorded many times. This chain links TRBV5-1 with TRBJ1-1; 8 bases are shared with TRBD1. Unmatched junction bases numbered 3, after V lost 0 bases and J lost 5 bases. The length of the CDR3 is 14 residues. The germline V gene has CDR1 SGHRS and CDR2 YFSETQ. CDR3 amino acids: CASSLETGETEAFF. The CDR3 coding sequence is TGCGCCAGCAGCTTGGAGACAGGGGAAACTGAAGCTTTCTTT.

The chain combines TRBV6-1 with TRBJ1-1; no clear D gene. V was clipped by 4 bases and J by 3 bases, with 9 bases between them. The CDR3 extends over 13 amino acids. Germline V lookup: CDR1 MNHNS, CDR2 SASEGT. The DNA of the CDR3 is TGTGCCAGCAGTGCTCGAGCGGACACTGAAGCTTTCTTT. Translated: CASSARADTEAFF.

This chain uses TRBV2 with TRBJ2-7; the D is unclear. V dropped 0 bases and J dropped 3 bases, with 15 bases sitting between them. This CDR3 contains 16 residues. Germline V gene sequence: CDR1 SNHLY, CDR2 FYNNEI. The CDR3 sequence is CASSEAPSRLNYEQYF. CDR3 sequence (DNA): TGTGCCAGCAGTGAAGCCCCGTCCAGGCTAAACTACGAGCAGTACTTC. Based on the CDR3 plus reference TRBV2 and TRBJ2-7, the full variable domain is EPEVTQTPSHQVTQMGQEVILRCVPISNHLYFYWYRQILGQKVEFLVSFYNNEISEKSEIFDDQFSVERPDGSNFTLKIRSTKLEDSAMYFCASSEAPSRLNYEQYFGPGTRLTVT.